Listed below are T cell receptor beta chains from one sample, sequenced in a study of blood T cell repertoires in COVID-19. Some clones are missing from TCRdb's copy, which holds only in-frame ones; the method was immunoSEQ multiplex PCR. The top ten hold roughly 1.6% of the sample, which has about 140,000 clones, about 83% seen once. Sequencing was carried out using peripheral blood. The origin of the receptors is a human donor in a cohort sampled during active COVID-19. The CDR3 runs from the conserved cysteine through the conserved F or W. The order of the fields is V gene, J gene, clone size, D gene, CDR3 protein, CDR3 DNA. The D gene is left open where the match is weak. Where a row states a size, it is once, few, many or the class of an expanded clone; other rows omit it.

v_gene: TRBV30; j_gene: TRBJ1-2; abundance: .; d_gene: .; CDR3aa: CAWSEDSPYGYTF; CDR3nt: TGTGCCTGGAGTGAAGACAGTCCTTATGGCTACACCTTC
v_gene: TRBV7-3; j_gene: TRBJ2-5; abundance: once; d_gene: .; CDR3aa: CASRPFGGSQETQYF; CDR3nt: TGTGCCAGCAGACCGTTTGGGGGGTCCCAAGAGACCCAGTACTTC
v_gene: TRBV7-2; j_gene: TRBJ2-5; abundance: .; d_gene: .; CDR3aa: CASTQMGSRETQYF; CDR3nt: TGTGCCAGCACCCAAATGGGCTCCCGAGAGACCCAGTACTTC
v_gene: TRBV28; j_gene: TRBJ1-6; abundance: .; d_gene: .; CDR3aa: CASKDSNSPLHF; CDR3nt: TGTGCCAGCAAAGACAGTAATTCACCCCTCCACTTT
v_gene: TRBV7-9; j_gene: TRBJ1-6; abundance: .; d_gene: .; CDR3aa: CASSPQAGTDSPLHF; CDR3nt: TGTGCCAGCAGCCCACAGGCGGGGACGGATTCACCCCTCCACTTT
v_gene: TRBV14; j_gene: TRBJ1-3; abundance: .; d_gene: .; CDR3aa: CASSQVAGLSGNTIYF; CDR3nt: TGTGCCAGCAGCCAAGTGGCAGGACTCTCTGGAAACACCATATATTTT
v_gene: TRBV7-2; j_gene: TRBJ2-7; abundance: few; d_gene: TRBD2; CDR3aa: CASSLGRRRRESYEQYF; CDR3nt: TGTGCCAGCAGCTTAGGGCGTCGTAGGCGGGAGAGTTACGAGCAGTACTTC
v_gene: TRBV19; j_gene: TRBJ2-7; abundance: .; d_gene: .; CDR3aa: CASSRTTFGTLASYEQYF; CDR3nt: TGTGCCAGTAGTCGGACTACATTCGGGACTCTGGCATCCTACGAGCAGTACTTC
v_gene: TRBV5-4; j_gene: TRBJ2-7; abundance: .; d_gene: .; CDR3aa: CASSLRTYEQYF; CDR3nt: TGTGCCAGCAGCTTGCGTACCTACGAGCAGTACTTC
v_gene: TRBV19; j_gene: TRBJ2-1; abundance: .; d_gene: TRBD2; CDR3aa: CASQTSGPWGEQFF; CDR3nt: TGTGCCAGCCAGACTAGCGGTCCCTGGGGTGAGCAGTTCTTC
v_gene: TRBV18; j_gene: TRBJ2-5; abundance: .; d_gene: TRBD1; CDR3aa: CASSPWTGTQETQYF; CDR3nt: TGTGCCAGCTCACCGTGGACAGGGACACAAGAGACCCAGTACTTC
v_gene: TRBV29-1; j_gene: TRBJ2-2; abundance: .; d_gene: TRBD1; CDR3aa: CSTGTGYTGELFF; CDR3nt: TGCAGCACAGGGACAGGGTACACCGGGGAGCTGTTTTTT
v_gene: TRBV18; j_gene: TRBJ2-2; abundance: .; d_gene: .; CDR3aa: CASSPWTTKFGELFF; CDR3nt: TGTGCCAGCTCACCATGGACAACCAAATTCGGGGAGCTGTTTTTT
v_gene: TRBV6-6; j_gene: TRBJ1-4; abundance: once; d_gene: .; CDR3aa: CASSPTGEGEKLFF; CDR3nt: TGTGCCAGCAGTCCGACCGGGGAAGGAGAAAAACTGTTTTTT
v_gene: TRBV4-1; j_gene: TRBJ2-5; abundance: few; d_gene: .; CDR3aa: CASSQGSRFQETQYF; CDR3nt: TGCGCCAGCAGCCAGGGCAGTCGATTTCAAGAGACCCAGTACTTC
v_gene: TRBV5-1; j_gene: TRBJ2-6; abundance: .; d_gene: TRBD2; CDR3aa: CASSLGATSGIPSGANVLTF; CDR3nt: TGCGCCAGCAGCCTAGGGGCCACTAGCGGGATCCCCTCGGGGGCCAACGTCCTGACTTTC
v_gene: TRBV19; j_gene: TRBJ2-5; abundance: .; d_gene: .; CDR3aa: CASSIQDQETQYF; CDR3nt: TGTGCCAGTAGTATACAGGATCAAGAGACCCAGTACTTC
v_gene: TRBV7-8; j_gene: TRBJ2-1; abundance: .; d_gene: TRBD2; CDR3aa: CASSLRLAGAFNEQFF; CDR3nt: TGTGCCAGCAGCCTACGACTAGCGGGAGCGTTCAATGAGCAGTTCTTC
v_gene: TRBV7-2; j_gene: TRBJ2-2; abundance: few; d_gene: .; CDR3aa: CASGNRPGHTPGELFF; CDR3nt: TGTGCCAGCGGCAACAGGCCTGGGCACACTCCCGGGGAGCTGTTTTTT
v_gene: TRBV5-1; j_gene: TRBJ1-2; abundance: .; d_gene: .; CDR3aa: CASSLGQRGYTF; CDR3nt: TGCGCCAGCAGCTTGGGGCAGCGTGGCTACACCTTC
v_gene: TRBV27; j_gene: TRBJ2-7; abundance: .; d_gene: TRBD2; CDR3aa: CASSSTGTSSQGQYF; CDR3nt: TGTGCCAGCAGTAGTACCGGGACTAGCTCACAGGGGCAGTACTTC
v_gene: TRBV29-1; j_gene: TRBJ2-1; abundance: few; d_gene: TRBD2; CDR3aa: CSAGTSGYNEQFF; CDR3nt: TGCAGTGCCGGGACTAGCGGGTACAATGAGCAGTTCTTC
v_gene: TRBV7-2; j_gene: TRBJ2-1; abundance: .; d_gene: TRBD2; CDR3aa: CASSSGLANNEQFF; CDR3nt: TGTGCCAGCAGCTCGGGACTAGCTAACAATGAGCAGTTCTTC
v_gene: TRBV19; j_gene: TRBJ2-3; abundance: .; d_gene: .; CDR3aa: CASSMEGHTQYF; CDR3nt: TGTGCCAGTAGTATGGAGGGGCATACGCAGTATTTT
v_gene: TRBV24-1; j_gene: TRBJ2-2; abundance: .; d_gene: TRBD2; CDR3aa: CATSDSPTSANTGELFF; CDR3nt: TGTGCCACCAGTGATTCTCCGACTAGCGCGAACACCGGGGAGCTGTTTTTT
v_gene: TRBV18; j_gene: TRBJ2-7; abundance: .; d_gene: TRBD2; CDR3aa: CASSPRAGLAGGGYEQYF; CDR3nt: TGTGCCAGCTCACCACGGGCAGGACTAGCGGGAGGGGGATACGAGCAGTACTTC
v_gene: TRBV19; j_gene: TRBJ2-3; abundance: few; d_gene: TRBD1; CDR3aa: CASSEGTGGVLDTQYF; CDR3nt: TGTGCCAGTAGTGAGGGGACAGGGGGCGTATTGGATACGCAGTATTTT
v_gene: TRBV5-1; j_gene: TRBJ1-4; abundance: .; d_gene: TRBD1; CDR3aa: CASSLDGQGGEKLFF; CDR3nt: TGCGCCAGCAGCTTGGACGGCCAGGGGGGTGAAAAACTGTTTTTT
v_gene: TRBV5-1; j_gene: TRBJ2-7; abundance: .; d_gene: .; CDR3aa: CASSLEPGVGGEQYF; CDR3nt: TGCGCCAGCAGCTTGGAGCCGGGAGTCGGGGGCGAGCAGTACTTC
v_gene: TRBV4-1; j_gene: TRBJ1-1; abundance: .; d_gene: TRBD1; CDR3aa: CASRSAFGQGASGTEAFF; CDR3nt: TGCGCCAGCAGATCTGCTTTCGGACAGGGGGCCTCTGGCACTGAAGCTTTCTTT
v_gene: TRBV2; j_gene: TRBJ2-1; abundance: .; d_gene: TRBD1; CDR3aa: CASQQGPPYNEQFF; CDR3nt: TGTGCCAGCCAACAGGGGCCCCCCTACAATGAGCAGTTCTTC